This entry concerns a single T cell receptor beta chain. Antigen specificity is unknown. This CDR3 spans 15 amino acids. Germline V gene data show CDR1 as SGHVS and CDR2 as FQNEAQ. Trimming took 5 bases from V and 4 from J; bases not matched to a gene: 6. This record belongs to a study of T cell responses to AZD1222 COVID-19 vaccine. Across the study: Pooling of second doses given at about 4 or about 12 weeks was done. Study observations and caveats: Females made up more of the donors, who were largely white British, and clonal diversity may have come out too low. Elevations in Spike-specific TCR breadth and depth followed administration of two AZD1222 doses. Only a handful of AZD1222 recipients tested seropositive at baseline.

Clones were sequenced by immunoSEQ multiplex PCR, and TCRdb holds only the in-frame ones, with some missing. Among around 120,000 clones listed, about 88% were seen once. The origin of this receptor is an adult in good health. The sample in question was peripheral blood, obtained on day 0 of AZD1222 vaccination. The chain is built from TRBV7-8 and TRBJ1-2; 11 bases agree with TRBD1. DNA of the CDR3: TGTGCCAGCAGCCTTGGACAGGGGGCTGTCTATGGCTACACCTTC. Protein sequence: CASSLGQGAVYGYTF.